Ten or more counts support the clone carrying this TCR beta chain. Its cognate antigen is unknown. The entry originates in a study of T cells in Graves' hyperthyroidism and ophthalmopathy. Study conclusions and caveats: The model anticipated ophthalmopathy a median around six months pre-onset.

From RNA transcripts, TCR beta CDR3 regions were amplified. With the HTBI primer set, the TCR CDR3 went through a first round of RT-PCR. TCRdb re-derived calls from the multiplex PCR reads in MiXCR, one entry per CDR3 protein. This sample yields 610,000 or so distinct CDR3 sequences, of which 40% to 55% are seen a single time; approximately 8.4% belongs to the top ten. Hyperthyroidism of Graves' type that showed no ophthalmopathy progression within 18 months was stable. The sequencing sample was made of peripheral blood or thyroid tissue (not recorded which). The origin of this receptor is a woman under 30 with Graves' hyperthyroidism.

CDR3 in DNA: TGTGCCAGCAGCTTAGACGGCGGGAGGTTCGCCTACGAGCAGTACTTC. Its translation: CASSLDGGRFAYEQYF. The V gene is TRBV7-8, the J gene TRBJ2-7, with 8 positions matching TRBD2. The ends lost 1 base at V and 2 bases at J; junction bases unmatched: 7. This CDR3 spans 16 amino acids. The V gene's germline CDR1 is SGHVS and CDR2 FQNEAQ.